This TCR beta chain was sequenced for a study of T cells in Graves' hyperthyroidism and ophthalmopathy. Regions amplified from RNA transcripts were the TCR beta CDR3 regions. HTBI primers were used for first-round RT-PCR of the TCR CDR3. TCRdb recomputed calls from the multiplex PCR reads with MiXCR, one row per CDR3 protein. This sample carries 500,000 to 800,000 distinct CDR3 sequences, just under 45% of them seen once, and the ten largest clones take less than 9%. The study left out patients who had uncontrolled infection, other autoimmune disease, pregnancy or lactation. Diagnosis rested on symptoms, serum thyroxine and TRAb, thyroid ultrasound, and orbital computed tomography. Trimming removed 0 bases from V and 3 bases from J, with 18 bases in between. Germline V gene sequence: CDR1 DFQATT, CDR2 SNEGSKA (reference sequence). The CDR3 is 16 residues long. Study results and limitations: Blood held most thyroid clonotypes expanded above 0.001 frequency.

This clonotype was found a few times. Antigen: not known. This chain uses TRBV20-1 with TRBJ2-7, with D unresolved. Specimen: peripheral blood or thyroid tissue (not recorded which). This sequence originates from an adult man with Graves' disease, either hyperthyroidism or ophthalmopathy (not recorded which). The CDR3 DNA sequence: TGCAGTGCTAGAGATATTAGGTCTAGTTATGACTACGAGCAGTACTTC. This codes for CSARDIRSSYDYEQYF.